This TCR beta chain is drawn from a study of CXCR3-negative and CXCR3-positive naive CD8 T cells. Overall study results and limits: The TRB CDR3s that CXCR3-positive naive cells carried were more hydrophobic than those of CXCR3-negative naive cells.

CDR1 is LGHDT and CDR2 is YNNKEL in the germline V gene (reference sequence). CDR3 length equals 16 residues. Comment on this clonotype: Its target is unknown.

The study made its TRB cDNA libraries by 5' RACE, adding UMI labels. TCRdb reworked the 5' RACE reads into one entry per CDR3 protein, no DNA. This listing includes 130,000 to 150,000 distinct CDR3 sequences. V is TRBV3-1 and J is TRBJ2-7; TCRdb indicates TRBD2, and absent DNA this call remains unverified. The TCR originated in a human donor in good health. Some clones in this sample may be carry-over from other donors' samples. The sequenced material came from naive CXCR3+ CD8+ T cells from blood. Sample subset: CD45RO-CCR7+CD27+CD95- naive CD8+ T cells expressing CXCR3 (TNR3+). CDR3 sequence: CASSQGRTSGKGEQYF.